This TCR beta chain was sequenced during a study of CD8 T cells in Susac syndrome (dated by TCRdb to the late 2010s). Context from the whole study: The study used repertoire sequencing to test whether antigen drove CD8+ T cell activation and differentiation in Susac syndrome.

Peripheral blood CD8+ and CD4+ T cells from healthy donors, Susac syndrome patients and multiple sclerosis patients were profiled using high-throughput TCR beta sequencing. Treatment-naive patients with stable or active relapsing-remitting disease fulfilling revised McDonald criteria were used as multiple sclerosis controls. Bulk CD8+ and CD4+ T cells were purified magnetically by negative isolation, whereas CD8+ TEMRA cells were enriched by FACS. Blood was drawn into EDTA tubes, processed within 24 hours, and PBMCs were isolated by density gradient centrifugation. PBMCs intended for TCR sequencing were frozen in liquid nitrogen and were later thawed in a 37 degrees C water bath. A purity of at least 90% was achieved for sorted or isolated CD4+, CD8+ and CD8+ TEMRA cells. V lost 5 bases and J lost 0 bases; the stretch between them is 11 bases long. The CDR3 sequence holds 16 residues, the cysteine and phenylalanine included. Of all the DNA, just the CDR3 is kept, 48 bases in frame from base 1. The germline V gene encodes CDR1 LNHDA and CDR2 SQIVND (reference sequence).

RNA was extracted using the RNeasy kit, and roughly 0.5 to 1 microgram was reverse transcribed with random hexamers. The immunoSEQ multiplex PCR assay, which covers 54 Vbeta and 13 Jbeta segments, was used to amplify TCR beta CDR3 regions. To correct PCR amplification bias, a synthetic template baseline was used for both primer optimization and computational correction. The study's own analysis went as follows. Reads were annotated to V, D and J genes according to IMGT and were analyzed with immunoSEQ Analyzer, with only productive sequences retained. To calculate clonality, Shannon entropy was normalized by log2 of the number of productive unique sequences and then subtracted from one. For each patient and control, public and private clones were evaluated within the 100 most prevalent clones. A clone was defined as Susac-specific if it was absent from the healthy and MS cohorts, from about a thousand published viral clones and from other ImmuneACCESS disease sequences. The raw public data were reprocessed by TCRdb itself: fastp quality trimming at Q25, MiXCR clonotype calling, in-frame beta chains only. Each entry merges the rows of one CDR3 protein and shows their most common DNA and genes. The V and J calls follow TCRdb's processing rather than the paper's. This sample is represented by about 250,000 distinct CDR3 sequences; over 85% of them were singletons. The biggest ten clones account for around 0.072% of the sample.

What the study reported, not specific to this receptor: The number of individuals in the TCR sequencing and HLA analysis was acknowledged as relatively small.

On this clonotype itself: Its antigen remains undetermined. No much larger clonotype is one base removed from it; base qualities were not supplied.

The chain uses TRBV19 and TRBJ2-6, with a weak D call of TRBD1 (6 bases match). The source of this sequence is a human donor with multiple sclerosis. What was sequenced was CD4+ T cells from PBMCs. The bases are TGTGCCAGTAGTTTCACAGGGATCTCTGGGGCCAACGTCCTGACTTTC. This codes for CASSFTGISGANVLTF.